This TCR beta chain emerged from a study of blood T cell repertoires in COVID-19. Looking at the study overall: Nucleic acid was either cDNA or gDNA, and it came from T cells, B-cell-depleted T cells, or PBMCs.

CDR1 is MNHEY and CDR2 is SVGAGI in the germline V gene. V was pared by 8 bases and J by 1 base, with 8 bases of the junction left unmatched. CDR3 length: 14 residues. Only in-frame clones appear in the TCRdb table, and some are missing; sequencing was by immunoSEQ multiplex PCR. This table has fewer than 300,000 clones, approximately 81% appearing once. The chain joins TRBV6-5 to TRBJ2-7; TRBD2 matches at 7 bases. This sequence was found in a woman between 18 and 29 years old with acute or convalescent COVID-19. Source material: peripheral blood. DNA for the CDR3: TGTGCCAGCGCGACTAGCTGGGGATCCTACGAGCAGTACTTC. This translates into CASATSWGSYEQYF.